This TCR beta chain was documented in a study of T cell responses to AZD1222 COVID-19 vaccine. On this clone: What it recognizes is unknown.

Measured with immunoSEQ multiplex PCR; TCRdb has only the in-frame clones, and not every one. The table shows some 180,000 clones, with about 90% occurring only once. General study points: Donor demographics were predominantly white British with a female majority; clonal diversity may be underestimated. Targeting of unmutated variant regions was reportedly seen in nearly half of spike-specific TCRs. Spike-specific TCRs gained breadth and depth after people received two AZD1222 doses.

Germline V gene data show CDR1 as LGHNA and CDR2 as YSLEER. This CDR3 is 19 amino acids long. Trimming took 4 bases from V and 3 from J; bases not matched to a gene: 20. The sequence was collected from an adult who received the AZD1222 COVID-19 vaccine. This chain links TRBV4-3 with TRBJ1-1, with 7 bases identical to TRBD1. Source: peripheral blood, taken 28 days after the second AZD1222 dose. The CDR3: CASSPPPFWDRVRYTEAFF. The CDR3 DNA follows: TGCGCCAGCAGCCCTCCCCCGTTCTGGGACAGAGTTCGGTACACTGAAGCTTTCTTT.